The rows below give T cell receptor beta chains drawn from one sample of a study of Tregs in tolerant kidney transplant recipients. Generated by immunoSEQ multiplex PCR, the TCRdb table keeps only in-frame clones and is missing some. Of about 100,000 clones listed, over 85% are singletons. Source: CD4+ T cells from blood, taken before the transplant. These receptors were obtained from a human donor who received a combined kidney and bone marrow transplant. The conserved cysteine and the conserved F or W are not part of the CDR3 here. D genes are given only for firm matches.

j_call: TRBJ2-1
v_call: TRBV4-1
d_call: TRBD2
cdr3_aa: ASSQGDYHNEQF

j_call: TRBJ2-1
v_call: TRBV28
d_call: TRBD1
cdr3_aa: ASSEPGQGAYNEQF

j_call: TRBJ2-7
v_call: TRBV7-2
d_call: NA
cdr3_aa: ASSLPRVSYEQY

j_call: NA
v_call: TRBV4-3
d_call: NA
cdr3_aa: ASSYSRDGNYEQY

j_call: TRBJ2-1
v_call: TRBV5-5
d_call: NA
cdr3_aa: ASAWVAANEQF

j_call: TRBJ2-3
v_call: TRBV7-3
d_call: NA
cdr3_aa: ASSSSTDTQY

j_call: TRBJ2-1
v_call: TRBV9
d_call: TRBD2
cdr3_aa: ASSLSAGGHDEQF

j_call: TRBJ2-5
v_call: TRBV18
d_call: NA
cdr3_aa: ASSPRGLGETQY

j_call: TRBJ1-6
v_call: TRBV15
d_call: NA
cdr3_aa: ATSRAMYGGSNSPLH

j_call: TRBJ1-1
v_call: TRBV5-4
d_call: TRBD1
cdr3_aa: ASTQTGFLNTEAF

j_call: TRBJ1-1
v_call: TRBV7-3
d_call: NA
cdr3_aa: ASSLTGLNTEAF

j_call: TRBJ2-7
v_call: TRBV18
d_call: TRBD2
cdr3_aa: ASSPRRGAAGVYEQY

j_call: TRBJ1-1
v_call: TRBV6-5
d_call: NA
cdr3_aa: ASSYWGKDTEAF

j_call: TRBJ1-5
v_call: TRBV18
d_call: NA
cdr3_aa: ASSRADNQPQH

j_call: TRBJ2-5
v_call: TRBV19
d_call: NA
cdr3_aa: ASPMGAVQETQY

j_call: TRBJ1-2
v_call: TRBV5-8
d_call: NA
cdr3_aa: ASSFRQGERGYT

j_call: TRBJ1-5
v_call: TRBV5-4
d_call: NA
cdr3_aa: ASSLDGRGGEH